This entry lists 8 T cell receptor beta chains sequenced from one sample in a study of T cell responses to AZD1222 COVID-19 vaccine. TCRdb keeps only in-frame clones here, not all; method: immunoSEQ multiplex PCR. The table shows more than 110,000 clones, with roughly 90% occurring only once. The sequencing used peripheral blood, collected 28 days after the second AZD1222 dose. The source of these receptors is an adult who received the AZD1222 COVID-19 vaccine.

The chain combines TRBV18 with TRBJ1-3; D ambiguous. CDR3 length: 14 residues. Trimming removed 0 bases at V and 2 bases at J, with 5 bases between. Germline values: CDR1 KGHSH, CDR2 LQKENI. For the CDR3, the DNA is TGTGCCAGCTCACCACCGGGGACTGGAAACACCATATATTTT. Its protein is CASSPPGTGNTIYF.

The rearrangement uses TRBV5-1 and TRBJ1-5; 9 nucleotides line up with TRBD1. The length of the CDR3 is 14 residues. The V and J ends lost 3 bases and 7 bases, in that order; junction bases with no gene match: 5. Germline V CDR1 and CDR2: SGHRS, YFSETQ. In nucleotides, the CDR3 is TGCGCCAGCAGCTCGGGACAGGGCTCACAGCCCCAGCATTTT. This gives the protein CASSSGQGSQPQHF.

The J gene is TRBJ2-1, the V gene TRBV28; a weak D match, TRBD2 (5 bases). The V gene lost 5 bases and the J gene lost 7 bases, with 18 bases spanning the gap. Germline CDR1 is MDHEN and CDR2 is SYDVKM. The CDR3 extends over 15 amino acids. CDR3 in amino acids: CASSITSVALNEQFF. CDR3 DNA: TGTGCCAGCAGTATAACCTCGGTAGCGCTTAATGAGCAGTTCTTC. The variable domain in full, with the rest retrieved from reference TRBV28 and TRBJ2-1, is DVKVTQSSRYLVKRTGEKVFLECVQDMDHENMFWYRQDPGLGLRLIYFSYDVKMKEKGDIPEGYSVSREKKERFSLILESASTNQTSMYLCASSITSVALNEQFFGPGTRLTVL.

The chain joins TRBV4-3 to TRBJ1-5, with unresolved D. CDR3 length: 13 residues. V was shortened by 0 bases and J by 7 bases, with 7 bases between the two germline ends. In germline, CDR1 is LGHNA, CDR2 YSLEER. This chain's CDR3 is CASSQEAGQPQHF. In nucleotides, the CDR3 is TGCGCCAGCAGCCAAGAAGCGGGCCAGCCCCAGCATTTT.

The rearrangement links TRBV27 to TRBJ2-3; D unclear. Trimming removed 2 bases from V and 1 base from J, with 10 bases in between. CDR1 and CDR2 (germline): MNHEY, SMNVEV (reference sequence). The CDR3 runs to 15 residues. The DNA of the CDR3 is TGTGCCAGCAGTTTACCCGGAGCTGGCACAGATACGCAGTATTTT. It yields the protein CASSLPGAGTDTQYF.

This clone was observed once. The rearrangement joins TRBV27 to TRBJ2-7; either TRBD1 or TRBD2 may supply D (5 bases each). The germline gives CDR1 MNHEY, CDR2 SMNVEV (reference sequence). V was trimmed by 5 bases and J by 0 bases, leaving 17 bases between them. CDR3 length: 16 residues. CDR3 loop: CASSANSRDLSYEQYF. CDR3 in DNA: TGTGCCAGCAGTGCCAATAGCCGGGACCTCTCCTACGAGCAGTACTTC.

The chain employs TRBV7-8 and TRBJ1-5; D is perhaps TRBD1 (5 bases). CDR1 and CDR2 from the germline V gene are SGHVS and FQNEAQ. V was pared by 5 bases and J by 0 bases, with 14 bases between. The CDR3 is made up of 16 amino acids. The CDR3, as DNA: TGTGCCAGCAGCCTTACCGACAGAAATAGCAATCAGCCCCAGCATTTT. Its protein is CASSLTDRNSNQPQHF.

The chain has TRBV7-2 and TRBJ1-2, with D perhaps matching TRBD1 (6 bases). The CDR3 extends over 15 amino acids. Germline CDR1 SGHTA, CDR2 FQGNSA. Trimming removed 1 base from V and 4 bases from J, with 13 bases in between. CDR3 sequence: CASSLEGGGGYGYTF. The CDR3 DNA follows: TGTGCCAGCAGCTTAGAAGGGGGAGGGGGCTATGGCTACACCTTC. Full variable domain (outside the CDR3, taken from reference TRBV7-2 and TRBJ1-2): GAGVSQSPSNKVTEKGKDVELRCDPISGHTALYWYRQSLGQGLEFLIYFQGNSAPDKSGLPSDRFSAERTGGSVSTLTIQRTQQEDSAVYLCASSLEGGGGYGYTFGSGTRLTVV.